This T cell receptor beta chain was recorded in a study of cytomegalovirus exposure and HLA in healthy donors. Study overall: Early release data held 85 million or so unique TCRs from HLA-typed donors. Findings of the study overall: CMV serostatus was the only immune exposure information that was available. An Asian-associated ancestry cluster reportedly showed fewer N-insertions than the roughly 670-donor mean in a later analysis.

With 60 Vbeta and 13 Jbeta primers, the PCR was carried out. Some clones are missing from TCRdb's copy, which holds only in-frame ones; the method was immunoSEQ multiplex PCR. Here the sample spans a few hundred thousand clones, roughly 80% being singletons. The CDR3 contains 16 residues. The junction had 6 bases not matched to a gene; V was cut back by 5 bases and J by 2 bases. In germline, CDR1 is PRHDT, CDR2 FYEKMQ (reference sequence). Worth noting for this clone: Its antigen is not identified.

This receptor was taken from a man under 40 in good health and CMV-seronegative. The chain recombines TRBV13 with TRBJ2-3, with 11 bases identical to TRBD2. What was sequenced was PBMCs. The CDR3 DNA follows: TGTGCCAGCAGCCCATTAGCGGGGGGGACCACAGATACGCAGTATTTT. It is translated as CASSPLAGGTTDTQYF.